This T cell receptor beta chain was profiled in a study of control samples from healthy donors and cancer patients. Profiling relied on immunoSEQ multiplex PCR, and the TCRdb table lists in-frame clones only, not all of them. The sample contains some 80,000 clones, approximately 92% of which appear only once. This CDR3 is 16 amino acids long. Germline lookup yields CDR1 SGHNT and CDR2 YENEEA. V lost 5 bases, J lost 4 bases, and 5 bases stayed unmatched. Sequenced sample: blood. The V call is TRBV11-3, the J call TRBJ2-3, with TRBD2 matching 14 bases. The TCR comes from a woman aged 55-70 years in good health. The CDR3: CASSLRTSGRSDTQYF. CDR3 nucleotide sequence: TGTGCCAGCAGCCTACGGACTAGCGGGAGGTCAGATACGCAGTATTTT.